Below, 11 T cell receptor beta chains from the same sample are listed, as sequenced in a study of blood T cell repertoires in COVID-19 (dated by TCRdb to the early 2020s). The library relied on the immunoSEQ multiplex PCR assay. Imported from immuneACCESS, the table was reduced by TCRdb to in-frame sequences with V and J called. These copies leave out some clones; in studies compared against another copy, an unresolved V gene accounts for under half, and the cause of the remainder is not known. Recorded for this sample are around 130,000 clones; approximately 90% of them occurred a single time. The top ten clonotypes cover about 11% of the sample. Sequences were obtained from peripheral blood. The receptors here all came from a woman of 80 years or more with acute or convalescent COVID-19.

The chain employs TRBV15 and TRBJ2-7, with 10 bases matching TRBD1. Trimming took 5 bases from V and 4 from J; bases not matched to a gene: 11. The CDR3 consists of 16 residues. CDR1 and CDR2 from the germline V gene are LNHNV and YYDKDF (reference sequence). The CDR3 here is CATSGTMDRGYYEQYF. The CDR3 DNA follows: TGTGCCACCAGCGGAACAATGGACAGGGGGTATTACGAGCAGTACTTC.

This clone was seen only once. V gene TRBV4-1 combines with J gene TRBJ2-3; no clear D. The V end was cut by 1 base, the J end by 2 bases, with 4 bases between. The germline V gene encodes CDR1 MGHRA and CDR2 YSYEKL. CDR3 length: 13 residues. The DNA of the CDR3 is TGCGCCAGCAGCCAAGCAAACACAGATACGCAGTATTTT. It yields the protein CASSQANTDTQYF.

This sequence joins TRBV6-5 and TRBJ1-1, with 11 bases identical to TRBD1. This CDR3 has 13 residues. V lost 9 bases to trimming and J lost 7 bases; unmatched junction nucleotides: 7. CDR1 is MNHEY, CDR2 SVGAGI, per germline. This chain's CDR3 is CASVDRGPFEAFF. In DNA, the CDR3 is TGTGCCAGTGTGGACAGGGGGCCATTTGAAGCTTTCTTT.

The DNA of the CDR3 is TGTGCCAGCTCACCACCTACAGGGTTGGAGACCCAGTACTTC. Translated: CASSPPTGLETQYF. The chain combines TRBV18 with TRBJ2-5, with D possibly matching TRBD1 (6 bases). Germline CDR1 reads KGHSH; CDR2 reads LQKENI. Trimming pared 0 bases from V and 5 bases from J, leaving 10 bases between. The CDR3 is 14 residues long.

Regarding this clone: The sample has other DNA sequences that encode this CDR3 too. V is TRBV5-1 and J is TRBJ2-7; TRBD1 matches at 9 bases. Germline values: CDR1 SGHRS, CDR2 YFSETQ. CDR3 length: 13 amino acids. Losses at the gene ends were 4 bases for V and 5 bases for J; bases not matched to a gene: 4. The CDR3 spells CASSRDRVDEQYF. The CDR3 region has the DNA TGCGCCAGCAGCCGGGACAGGGTCGACGAGCAGTACTTC.

The chain links TRBV9 to TRBJ2-1; 9 bases line up with TRBD2. V trimming: 4 bases; J trimming: 8 bases; junction bases outside the gene matches: 13. Germline values: CDR1 SGDLS, CDR2 YYNGEE. This CDR3 is built from 16 residues. The CDR3 nucleotides read TGTGCCAGCAGCCCCCAGGTGCGGGGGGGCGTCGATGAGCAGTTCTTC. Translated: CASSPQVRGGVDEQFF.

The chain couples TRBV9 to TRBJ1-2, with D unresolved. Trimming took off 4 bases at V and 4 bases at J, with 8 bases between the two ends. The CDR3 sequence is 12 residues long. In germline, CDR1 is SGDLS, CDR2 YYNGEE. CDR3 sequence: CASSPPGYGYTF. Written as DNA, the CDR3 is TGTGCCAGCAGCCCTCCGGGCTATGGCTACACCTTC.

The chain recombines TRBV7-9 with TRBJ1-1; D is possibly TRBD1 (5 bases). CDR1 is SEHNR, CDR2 FQNEAQ, per germline (reference sequence). The length of the CDR3 is 14 residues. The V end lost 3 bases, the J end lost 4 bases, and 12 bases lay between the germline ends. CDR3: CASSFLLGGTEAFF. CDR3 nucleotide sequence: TGTGCCAGCAGCTTTTTACTCGGGGGCACTGAAGCTTTCTTT. The full variable domain, rest sourced from reference TRBV7-9 and TRBJ1-1, is DTGVSQNPRHKITKRGQNVTFRCDPISEHNRLYWYRQTLGQGPEFLTYFQNEAQLEKSRLLSDRFSAERPKGSFSTLEIQRTEQGDSAMYLCASSFLLGGTEAFFGQGTRLTVV.

V usage is TRBV7-9 and J usage is TRBJ1-1; 7 bases match TRBD1. Per the germline V gene, CDR1 is SEHNR and CDR2 is FQNEAQ (reference sequence). V lost 2 bases and J lost 6; bases outside the gene matches: 6. The CDR3 covers 14 residues. This CDR3 reads CASSLQGVMSEAFF. In DNA, the CDR3 is TGTGCCAGCAGCTTACAGGGGGTGATGTCTGAAGCTTTCTTT. Complete variable domain (other parts from reference TRBV7-9 and TRBJ1-1): DTGVSQNPRHKITKRGQNVTFRCDPISEHNRLYWYRQTLGQGPEFLTYFQNEAQLEKSRLLSDRFSAERPKGSFSTLEIQRTEQGDSAMYLCASSLQGVMSEAFFGQGTRLTVV.

The chain joins TRBV5-1 to TRBJ1-4, with no clear D. The CDR3 spans 13 residues. Germline values: CDR1 SGHRS, CDR2 YFSETQ. The V end lost 3 bases, the J end lost 5 bases, and 8 bases lay between the germline ends. Here the CDR3 reads CASSSSGNEKLFF. The CDR3 DNA reads TGCGCCAGCAGCTCTTCGGGGAATGAAAAACTGTTTTTT.

J is TRBJ1-1 and V is TRBV9; weak D call: TRBD1 (5 bases). This CDR3 is built from 14 residues. CDR1 and CDR2 from the germline V gene are SGDLS and YYNGEE. The ends were cut back, 0 bases at V and 5 bases at J, with 11 bases in the middle. The CDR3: CASSVGPRVTEAFF. DNA for the CDR3: TGTGCCAGCAGCGTAGGGCCCAGGGTTACTGAAGCTTTCTTT.